The clone carrying this TCR beta chain has only one observation. These data are taken from a study of blood T cell repertoires in COVID-19. At the level of the study: Material from acute and convalescent COVID-19 was sourced from the United States, Italy and Spain. Sources were T cells, B-cell-depleted T cells, or PBMCs; the material itself was cDNA or gDNA.

With 3 bases removed from V and 3 bases from J, the gap between germline ends came to 16 bases. Germline CDR1 is SGHVS and CDR2 is FNYEAQ. CDR3 length equals 16 residues. In the source study's methods: From reference gene primer amplification, estimates of nucleated cell counts were derived. Method: immunoSEQ multiplex PCR; TCRdb's copy keeps in-frame clones and lacks some. V, J and clone size derive from that table, while D and trimming were established from the DNA sequence. The data contain 150,000 to 200,000 clones, 79% of them singletons. Sequenced material: peripheral blood. The clonotype originates from a woman aged 40 to 50 with COVID-19, enrolled during active disease. V usage is TRBV7-6 and J usage is TRBJ2-3; tentative D call: TRBD1 (6 bases). CDR3: CASSFAPGTGTDTQYF. In nucleotides, the CDR3 is TGTGCCAGCAGCTTTGCCCCGGGTACAGGGACAGATACGCAGTATTTT.